This TCR beta chain was retrieved from a study of blood T cell repertoires in COVID-19. Original data processing: Scientists estimated how many nucleated cells there were by amplifying reference gene primers. The method was immunoSEQ multiplex PCR; TCRdb's version includes in-frame clones alone and lacks a portion of them. V and J calls and clone size come straight from that table; D and trimming were deduced from the DNA. The data contain a few hundred thousand clones, around nine tenths of them seen just once; the ten biggest clones take up around 15%. Germline assignment: CDR1 KGHSH and CDR2 LQKENI. Trimming removed 0 bases from V and 5 bases from J; junction bases left unmatched: 11. The CDR3 is made up of 17 amino acids.

Material: PBMCs or T cells enriched from blood (not recorded which). The TCR was taken from a woman aged 50 to 65 with acute COVID-19. The chain is built from TRBV18 and TRBJ2-7; 9 nucleotides agree with TRBD1. This CDR3 reads CASSPPLGQGRINEQYF. DNA for the CDR3: TGTGCCAGCTCACCACCTCTGGGACAGGGACGAATTAACGAGCAGTACTTC.